This T cell receptor beta chain was recorded in a study of breast tumors, draining lymph nodes, adjacent tissues. This CDR3 has 12 amino acids. From germline, CDR1 is SQVTM and CDR2 ANQGSEA. The ends were cut back, 4 bases at V and 6 bases at J, with 12 bases in the middle. TCRdb independently ran MiXCR on the multiplex PCR reads; one entry per CDR3 protein. In the table there are more than 250,000 distinct CDR3 sequences, around 31% of which are singletons. Axillary draining lymph nodes of breast cancer patients supplied the node samples. The sequence derives from a female donor with breast cancer. Some clones in this sample may be carry-over from other donors' samples. This sequence joins TRBV29-1 and TRBJ1-2; the D is unclear. The specimen was axillary lymph node tissue. The CDR3 loop reads CSVGEGHNGYTF. The CDR3 DNA sequence: TGCAGCGTTGGCGAAGGCCACAATGGCTACACCTTC. The whole variable domain, remainder taken from reference TRBV29-1 and TRBJ1-2, is SAVISQKPSRDICQRGTSLTIQCQVDSQVTMMFWYRQQPGQSLTLIATANQGSEATYESGFVIDKFPISRPNLTFSTLTVSNMSPEDSSIYLCSVGEGHNGYTFGSGTRLTVV.